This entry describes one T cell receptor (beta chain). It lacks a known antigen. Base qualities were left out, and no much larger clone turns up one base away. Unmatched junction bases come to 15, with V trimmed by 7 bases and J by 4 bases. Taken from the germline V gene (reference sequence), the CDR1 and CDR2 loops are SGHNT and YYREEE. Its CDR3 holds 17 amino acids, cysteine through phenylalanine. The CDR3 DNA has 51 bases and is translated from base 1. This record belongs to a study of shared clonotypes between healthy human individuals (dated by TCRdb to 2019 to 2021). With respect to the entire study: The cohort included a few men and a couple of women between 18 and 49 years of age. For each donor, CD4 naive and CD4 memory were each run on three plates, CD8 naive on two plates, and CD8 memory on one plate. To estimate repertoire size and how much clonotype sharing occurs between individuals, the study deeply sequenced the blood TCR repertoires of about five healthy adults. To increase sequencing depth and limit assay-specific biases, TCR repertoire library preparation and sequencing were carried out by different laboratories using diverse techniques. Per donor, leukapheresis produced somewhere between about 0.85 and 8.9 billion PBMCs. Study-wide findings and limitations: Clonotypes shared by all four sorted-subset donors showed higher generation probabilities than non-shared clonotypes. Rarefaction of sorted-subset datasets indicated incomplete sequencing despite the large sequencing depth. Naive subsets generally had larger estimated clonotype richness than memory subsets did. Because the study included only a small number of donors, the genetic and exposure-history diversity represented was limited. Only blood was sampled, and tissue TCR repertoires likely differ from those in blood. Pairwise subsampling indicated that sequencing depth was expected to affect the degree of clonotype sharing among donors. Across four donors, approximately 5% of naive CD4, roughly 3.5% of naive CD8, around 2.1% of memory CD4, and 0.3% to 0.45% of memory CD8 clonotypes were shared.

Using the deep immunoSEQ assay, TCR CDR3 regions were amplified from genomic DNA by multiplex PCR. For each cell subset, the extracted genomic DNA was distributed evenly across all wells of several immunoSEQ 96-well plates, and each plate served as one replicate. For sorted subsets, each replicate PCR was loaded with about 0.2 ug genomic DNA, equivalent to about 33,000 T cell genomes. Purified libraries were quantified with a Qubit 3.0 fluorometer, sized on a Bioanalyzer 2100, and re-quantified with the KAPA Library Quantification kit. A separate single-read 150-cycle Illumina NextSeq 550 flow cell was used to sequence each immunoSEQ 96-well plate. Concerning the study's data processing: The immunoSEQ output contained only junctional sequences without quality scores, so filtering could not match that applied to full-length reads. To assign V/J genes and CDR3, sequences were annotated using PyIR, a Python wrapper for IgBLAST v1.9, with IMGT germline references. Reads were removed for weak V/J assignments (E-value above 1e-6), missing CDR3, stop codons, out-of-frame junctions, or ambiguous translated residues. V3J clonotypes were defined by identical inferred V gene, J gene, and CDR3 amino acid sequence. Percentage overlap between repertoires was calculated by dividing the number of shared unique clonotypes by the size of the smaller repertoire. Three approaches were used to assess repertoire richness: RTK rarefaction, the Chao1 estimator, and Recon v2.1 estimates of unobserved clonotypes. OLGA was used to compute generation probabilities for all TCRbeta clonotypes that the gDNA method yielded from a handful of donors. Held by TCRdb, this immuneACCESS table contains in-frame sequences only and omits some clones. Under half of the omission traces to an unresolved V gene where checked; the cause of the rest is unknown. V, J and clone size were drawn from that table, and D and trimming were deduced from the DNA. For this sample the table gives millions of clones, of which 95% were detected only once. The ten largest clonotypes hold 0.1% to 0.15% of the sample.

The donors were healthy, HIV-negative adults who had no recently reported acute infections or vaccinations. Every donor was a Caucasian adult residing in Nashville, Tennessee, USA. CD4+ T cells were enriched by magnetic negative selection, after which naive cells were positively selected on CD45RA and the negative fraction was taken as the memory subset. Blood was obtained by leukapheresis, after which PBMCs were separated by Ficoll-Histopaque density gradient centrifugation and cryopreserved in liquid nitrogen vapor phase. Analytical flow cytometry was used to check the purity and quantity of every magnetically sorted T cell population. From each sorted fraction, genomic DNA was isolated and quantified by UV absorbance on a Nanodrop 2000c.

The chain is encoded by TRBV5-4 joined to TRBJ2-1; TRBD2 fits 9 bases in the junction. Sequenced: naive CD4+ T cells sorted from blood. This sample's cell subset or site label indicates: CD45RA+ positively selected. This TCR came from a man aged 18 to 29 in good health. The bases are TGTGCCAGCTCCCCCGGGGCTAGCGGGGTTTTTTACAATGAGCAGTTCTTC. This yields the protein CASSPGASGVFYNEQFF.